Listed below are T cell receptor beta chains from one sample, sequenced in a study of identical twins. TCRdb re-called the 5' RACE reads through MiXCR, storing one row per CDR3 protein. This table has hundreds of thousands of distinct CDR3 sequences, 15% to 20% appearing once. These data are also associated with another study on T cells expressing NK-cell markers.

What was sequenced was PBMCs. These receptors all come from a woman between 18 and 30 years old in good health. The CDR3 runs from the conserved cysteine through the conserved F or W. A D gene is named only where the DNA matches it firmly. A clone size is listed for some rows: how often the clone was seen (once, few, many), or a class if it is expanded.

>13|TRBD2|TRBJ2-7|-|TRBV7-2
CASRRGDGDEQYF
TGTGCCAGCAGGCGGGGGGACGGCGACGAGCAGTACTTC
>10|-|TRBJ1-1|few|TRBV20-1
CSADRIEAFF
TGCAGTGCAGACAGAATTGAAGCTTTCTTT
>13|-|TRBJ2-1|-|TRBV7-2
CASSLNRRNEQFF
TGTGCCAGCAGCTTAAACCGTCGGAATGAGCAGTTCTTC
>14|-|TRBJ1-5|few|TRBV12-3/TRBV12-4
CASQANRDGQPQHF
TGTGCCAGCCAGGCGAACAGGGACGGCCAGCCCCAGCATTTT
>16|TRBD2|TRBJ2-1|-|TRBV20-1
CSARDKRSGSTNEQFF
TGCAGTGCTAGAGATAAAAGAAGCGGGAGTACGAATGAGCAGTTCTTC
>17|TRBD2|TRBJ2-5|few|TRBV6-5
CASINHRAARGEETQYF
TGTGCCAGCATTAATCACCGGGCCGCTCGGGGGGAAGAGACCCAGTACTTC
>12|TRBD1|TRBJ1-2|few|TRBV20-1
CSALGQSHGYTF
TGCAGTGCGTTGGGACAGTCCCATGGCTACACCTTC
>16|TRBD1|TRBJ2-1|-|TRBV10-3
CAISLTGVPSYNEQFF
TGTGCCATCAGTCTGACAGGGGTTCCCTCCTACAATGAGCAGTTCTTC
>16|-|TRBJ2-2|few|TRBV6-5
CASSYVEQGSWGELFF
TGTGCCAGCAGTTACGTCGAACAGGGTAGTTGGGGGGAGCTGTTTTTT
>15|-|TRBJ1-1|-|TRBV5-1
CASSPRTSIGSEAFF
TGCGCCAGCAGCCCGCGGACATCAATAGGCTCTGAAGCTTTCTTT
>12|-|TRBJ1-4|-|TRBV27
CASSLRRGKLFF
TGTGCCAGCAGTTTGCGCAGGGGAAAACTGTTTTTT
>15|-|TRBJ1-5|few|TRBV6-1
CASSLRVVGNQPQHF
TGTGCCAGCAGTCTCAGGGTTGTTGGCAATCAGCCCCAGCATTTT
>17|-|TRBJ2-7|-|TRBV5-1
CASSLGGTVLSPSEQYF
TGCGCCAGCAGCTTGGGGGGCACAGTGCTTTCCCCCAGCGAGCAGTACTTC
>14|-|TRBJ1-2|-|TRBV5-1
CASSPQDGIYGYTF
TGCGCCAGCAGCCCCCAGGACGGGATCTATGGCTACACCTTC
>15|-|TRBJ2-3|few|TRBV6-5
CASSYQGRSTDTQYF
TGTGCCAGCAGTTACCAGGGGCGGAGCACAGATACGCAGTATTTT
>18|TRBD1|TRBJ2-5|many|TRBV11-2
CASSLKWGQGGRQETQYF
TGTGCCAGCAGCTTAAAGTGGGGACAGGGGGGGAGACAGGAGACCCAGTACTTC
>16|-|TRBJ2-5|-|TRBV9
CASSVVGGGYGETQYF
TGTGCCAGCAGCGTAGTAGGCGGGGGCTACGGGGAGACCCAGTACTTC
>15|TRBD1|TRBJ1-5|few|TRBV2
CASRTDRFSNQPQHF
TGTGCCAGCAGGACGGACAGGTTTAGCAATCAGCCCCAGCATTTT
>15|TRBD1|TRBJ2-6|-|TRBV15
CATSIGGAGANVLTF
TGTGCCACCAGCATAGGGGGCGCTGGGGCCAACGTCCTGACTTTC
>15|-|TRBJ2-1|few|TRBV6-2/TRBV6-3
CATRPPGFPYNEQFF
TGTGCCACCAGACCCCCCGGGTTTCCCTACAATGAGCAGTTCTTC
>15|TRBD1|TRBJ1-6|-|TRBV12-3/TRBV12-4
CASSVRDSYNSPLHF
TGTGCCAGCAGTGTACGGGACAGTTATAATTCACCCCTCCACTTT
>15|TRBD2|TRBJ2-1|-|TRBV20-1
CRAGSGRATYNEQFF
TGCAGGGCGGGTAGCGGGAGGGCTACCTACAATGAGCAGTTCTTC
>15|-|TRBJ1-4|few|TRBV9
CASSVTAGKNEKLFF
TGTGCCAGCAGCGTGACAGCTGGAAAGAATGAAAAACTGTTTTTT
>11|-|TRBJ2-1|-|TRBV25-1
CASTRLGGQFF
TGTGCCAGCACAAGACTTGGGGGCCAGTTCTTC
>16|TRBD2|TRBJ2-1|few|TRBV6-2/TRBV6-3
CASSRGLAGGRSEQFF
TGTGCCAGCAGCCGGGGACTAGCGGGAGGGCGGAGTGAGCAGTTCTTC
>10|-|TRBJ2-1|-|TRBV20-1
CSALRGEQFF
TGCAGTGCCCTAAGGGGTGAGCAGTTCTTC
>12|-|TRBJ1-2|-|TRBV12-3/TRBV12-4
CASTDGFYGYTF
TGTGCCAGCACGGACGGATTCTATGGCTACACCTTC
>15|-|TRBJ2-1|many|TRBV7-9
CASSFYGTNYNEQFF
TGTGCCAGCAGCTTCTACGGGACCAACTACAATGAGCAGTTCTTC
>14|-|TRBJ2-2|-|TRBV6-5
CASSYGWGTGELFF
TGTGCCAGCAGTTACGGGTGGGGGACCGGGGAGCTGTTTTTT
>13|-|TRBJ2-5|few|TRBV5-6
CASSSGQSGTQYF
TGTGCCAGCAGCTCCGGGCAGTCAGGGACCCAGTACTTC
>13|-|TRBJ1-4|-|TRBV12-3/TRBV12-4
CASRAQGNEKLFF
TGTGCCAGCAGGGCGCAGGGTAATGAAAAACTGTTTTTT
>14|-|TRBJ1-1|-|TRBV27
CASTIRPGITEAFF
TGTGCCAGCACCATCCGACCGGGAATCACTGAAGCTTTCTTT
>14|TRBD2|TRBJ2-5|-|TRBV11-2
CASSSSGAVGTQYF
TGTGCCAGCAGCTCTAGCGGGGCGGTAGGGACCCAGTACTTC
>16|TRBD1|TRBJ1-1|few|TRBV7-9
CASSWGTGSVRAEAFF
TGTGCCAGCAGCTGGGGGACAGGGAGTGTCCGGGCTGAAGCTTTCTTT
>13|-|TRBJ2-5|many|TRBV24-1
CATSGGGQETQYF
TGTGCCACCAGTGGTGGCGGCCAAGAGACCCAGTACTTC
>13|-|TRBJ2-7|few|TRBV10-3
CAISAELTYEQYF
TGTGCCATCAGTGCGGAACTGACCTACGAGCAGTACTTC
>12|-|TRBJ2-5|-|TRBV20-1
CSAAQGPETQYF
TGCAGTGCTGCTCAGGGCCCAGAGACCCAGTACTTC
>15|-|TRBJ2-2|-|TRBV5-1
CASSLDPASTGELFF
TGCGCCAGCAGCTTGGACCCAGCGTCCACCGGGGAGCTGTTTTTT
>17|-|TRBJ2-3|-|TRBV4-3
CASSQGVALTSTDTQYF
TGCGCCAGCAGCCAAGGGGTAGCGCTAACTAGCACAGATACGCAGTATTTT
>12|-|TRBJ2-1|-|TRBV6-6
CASSYSTRTEFF
TGTGCCAGCAGTTACTCAACTAGGACGGAGTTCTTC
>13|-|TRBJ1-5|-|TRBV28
CAVGGIPNQPQHF
TGTGCAGTCGGGGGCATCCCTAATCAGCCCCAGCATTTT
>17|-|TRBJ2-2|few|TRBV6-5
CASSYSLLSPYTGELFF
TGTGCCAGCAGCTATTCGCTATTGTCCCCATACACCGGGGAGCTGTTTTTT
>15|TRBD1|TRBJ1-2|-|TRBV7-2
CASSLVPGGNYGYTF
TGTGCCAGCAGCTTAGTCCCAGGGGGAAATTATGGCTACACCTTC
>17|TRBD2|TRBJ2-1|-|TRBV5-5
CASSFTPGTSGHNEQFF
TGTGCCAGCAGCTTTACCCCCGGGACTAGCGGTCACAATGAGCAGTTCTTC
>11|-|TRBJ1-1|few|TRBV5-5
CASSPHTEAFF
TGTGCCAGCAGCCCTCACACTGAAGCTTTCTTT
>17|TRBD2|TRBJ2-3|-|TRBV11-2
CASSLRLAGGPVDTQYF
TGTGCCAGCAGCTTGAGACTAGCGGGGGGTCCGGTGGATACGCAGTATTTT
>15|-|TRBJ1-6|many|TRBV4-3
CASSQDPGRNSPLHF
TGCGCCAGCAGCCAAGACCCAGGGCGAAATTCACCCCTCCACTTT
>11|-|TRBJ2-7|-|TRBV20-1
CSARDTYEQYF
TGCAGTGCCAGGGACACGTACGAGCAGTACTTC
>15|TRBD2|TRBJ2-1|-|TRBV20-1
CSASRSLAGGKVQFF
TGCAGTGCTTCACGGTCACTAGCGGGAGGAAAGGTGCAGTTCTTC
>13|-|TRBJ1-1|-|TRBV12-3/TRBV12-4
CASSTIGSQGAFF
TGTGCCAGCAGCACGATAGGCAGTCAAGGCGCTTTCTTT
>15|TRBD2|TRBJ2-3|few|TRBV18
CASSQGTSKADTQYF
TGTGCCAGCTCGCAGGGGACTAGCAAAGCAGATACGCAGTATTTT